A selection of T cell receptor beta chains follows, all from one sample in a study of monozygotic twins with cystic fibrosis. Clones were sequenced by immunoSEQ multiplex PCR, and TCRdb holds only the in-frame ones, with some missing. This table holds roughly 20,000 clones, about 97% found once. The sample consisted of blood. The origin of the receptors is a woman in her thirties with cystic fibrosis. Both conserved end residues are part of each CDR3. A D gene is named only where the DNA matches it firmly. The size of a clone is reported for some rows only, either as once, few or many, or as a class for expanded clones.

TRBV5-6	-	-	TRBJ2-1	TGTGCCAGCAGCTTGGACAGGTCACGGCTTCCCTACAATGAGCAGTTCTTC	CASSLDRSRLPYNEQFF
TRBV4-3	-	-	TRBJ2-2	TGCGCCAGCAGCCAAGATGGCTTTGAGGGCGTAAACACCGGGGAGCTGTTTTTT	CASSQDGFEGVNTGELFF
TRBV5-6	-	-	TRBJ1-3	TGTGCCAGCAGCTTGGTAGGGACAAGCTCTGGAAACACCATATATTTT	CASSLVGTSSGNTIYF
TRBV27	-	-	TRBJ1-3	TGTGCCAGCAGTCGGACAGAATCAAACACCATATATTTT	CASSRTESNTIYF
TRBV4-3	TRBD1	-	TRBJ2-5	TGCGCCAGCAGCCCACGAAAGGACAGGGAGACCCAGTACTTC	CASSPRKDRETQYF
TRBV28	-	-	TRBJ1-1	TGTGCCAGCAGGACATTCCTCAGGGGCACTGAAGCTTTCTTT	CASRTFLRGTEAFF
TRBV5-1	-	-	TRBJ2-3	TGCGCCAGCAGCTTGGGAGAGGTCACAGATACGCAGTATTTT	CASSLGEVTDTQYF
TRBV7-2	TRBD1	once	TRBJ1-6	TGTGCCAGCACTCTCCGGGACAGAAATTCACCCCTCCACTTT	CASTLRDRNSPLHF
TRBV5-1	-	-	TRBJ1-1	TGCGCCAGCAGCTTGGAGAACAGGGCCACTGAAGCTTTCTTT	CASSLENRATEAFF
TRBV28	-	-	TRBJ2-7	TGTGCCAGCAGTTTAAGAGGGTCTGACGAGCAGTACTTC	CASSLRGSDEQYF
TRBV6-6	-	-	TRBJ2-7	TGTGCCAGCAGTCTACTATACAGGGGAGGCTACGAGCAGTACTTC	CASSLLYRGGYEQYF
TRBV6-5	-	-	TRBJ1-1	TGTGCCAGCAGGAGGGGGGGGAACACTGAAGCTTTCTTT	CASRRGGNTEAFF
TRBV7-2	-	-	TRBJ2-3	TGTGCCAGCAGCTTATCAAAGCTTACGCAGTATTTT	CASSLSKLTQYF
TRBV6-1	-	-	TRBJ2-2	TGTGCCAGCAACTTCCCCGGGGAGCTGTTTTTT	CASNFPGELFF
TRBV29-1	-	-	TRBJ1-1	TGCAGCGTTAAGGCCGCGAGTGAGGCTTTCTTT	CSVKAASEAFF
TRBV4-3	TRBD2	-	TRBJ2-7	TGCGCCAGCAGCCAAGGACCTAGCGGCTCCTACGAGCAGTACTTC	CASSQGPSGSYEQYF
TRBV5-4	TRBD1	-	TRBJ2-1	TGTGCCAGCAGTCGGGACAGGGGAAGGGGCAATGAGCAGTTCTTC	CASSRDRGRGNEQFF
TRBV6-5	TRBD2	-	TRBJ2-2	TGTGCCAGCACGCCGACCAATAGCGGGGCCGGGGAGCTGTTTTTT	CASTPTNSGAGELFF
TRBV4-1	-	-	TRBJ1-2	TGCGCCAGCACAAAGGGGCTAAACGCCGATGGCTACACCTTC	CASTKGLNADGYTF
TRBV7-2	TRBD2	-	TRBJ2-2	TGTGCCAGCAGCTTACGCGGGGGGGCCGTAGGTAACACCGGGGAGCTGTTTTTT	CASSLRGGAVGNTGELFF
TRBV9	-	-	TRBJ1-2	TGTGCCAGCAGCGCCCCACGGGGCCTCTTAGGGGGCTACACCTTC	CASSAPRGLLGGYTF
TRBV29-1	-	-	TRBJ1-2	TGCAGCGTTGCCCCACATTCACTGGGAAGAACTGGCTACACCTTC	CSVAPHSLGRTGYTF
TRBV13	-	-	TRBJ2-1	TGTGCCAGCAGCTTAGCGGGGGAGAACAATGAGCAGTTCTTC	CASSLAGENNEQFF
TRBV10-3	-	-	TRBJ1-2	TGTGCCATCAGTGATGACAACTATGGCTACACCTTC	CAISDDNYGYTF
TRBV18	-	-	TRBJ2-3	TGTGCCAGCTCACCCAGTCTCACAGGGACAGATACGCAGTATTTT	CASSPSLTGTDTQYF
TRBV10-2	-	-	TRBJ1-1	TGCGCCAGCAGAACCGACAGGCGGCTGAACACTGAAGCTTTCTTT	CASRTDRRLNTEAFF
TRBV5-1	-	-	TRBJ1-4	TGCGCCAGCAGCTTGGGTTGGGGGCGTGATGAAAAACTGTTTTTT	CASSLGWGRDEKLFF
TRBV13	-	-	TRBJ2-3	TGTGCCAGCAGCTTAGGGGGCACAGATACGCAGTATTTT	CASSLGGTDTQYF
TRBV19	-	-	TRBJ1-2	TGTGCCAGTCGGATACAGAATACTAACTATGGCTACACCTTC	CASRIQNTNYGYTF
TRBV21-1	-	-	TRBJ2-3	TGTGCCAGCAGCAAACGTGGGGGCCTGGATACGCAGTATTTT	CASSKRGGLDTQYF
TRBV9	-	-	TRBJ1-1	TGTGCCAGCAGCGTAGCCCCCAGGAGAGAAGGGAGGAACACTGAAGCTTTCTTT	CASSVAPRREGRNTEAFF
TRBV5-4	TRBD2	-	TRBJ2-7	TGTGCCAGCAGCTTCACCTACACAACTAGCGGGGTTTCCTACGAGCAGTACTTC	CASSFTYTTSGVSYEQYF
TRBV19	-	-	TRBJ2-5	TGTGCCAGTAGTATAGGACGGAAAGAGACCCAGTACTTC	CASSIGRKETQYF
TRBV4-1	TRBD2	few	TRBJ2-5	TGCGCCAGCAGCCAAGATATAGGCGGGACTAGACAAGAGACCCAGTACTTC	CASSQDIGGTRQETQYF
TRBV2	-	-	TRBJ1-1	TGTGCCAGCAGCCGTACACGGCAAGGTACTGAAGCTTTCTTT	CASSRTRQGTEAFF
TRBV5-1	-	once	TRBJ2-2	TGCGCCAGCAGTTGGGGAGCCGAGAACACCGGGGAGCTGTTTTTT	CASSWGAENTGELFF
TRBV5-6	TRBD1	-	TRBJ1-1	TGTGCCAGCAGCTTGCCAGGGGGCGGGAGCACTGAAGCTTTCTTT	CASSLPGGGSTEAFF
TRBV21-1	-	-	TRBJ1-5	TGTGCCAGCCCCGACAGGGACGGTCAGCCCCAGCATTTT	CASPDRDGQPQHF
TRBV30	-	-	TRBJ2-7	TGTGCCTGCAAGCAGGGGAGACAGAGCTCCTACGAGCAGTACTTC	CACKQGRQSSYEQYF
TRBV4-3	TRBD2	-	TRBJ2-5	TGCGCCAGCAGCCAAGAATTCCTAGCGGGGGATATCCAAGAGACCCAGTACTTC	CASSQEFLAGDIQETQYF
TRBV29-1	TRBD1	once	TRBJ1-2	TGCAGCGTTGGAGACAGGGGGAACTATGGCTACACCTTC	CSVGDRGNYGYTF
TRBV6-5	-	-	TRBJ2-2	TGTGCCAGCAGCCCCTTAGAGGGGACCGGGGAGCTGTTTTTT	CASSPLEGTGELFF
TRBV6-1	TRBD2	-	TRBJ2-4	TGTGCCAGCAGTGAAGAAAGCGGGGGGGCAAACATTCAGTACTTC	CASSEESGGANIQYF
TRBV30	-	once	TRBJ1-2	TGTGCCTGGGGGACGGGAGGCTACACCTTC	CAWGTGGYTF
TRBV11-2	TRBD2	-	TRBJ2-1	TGTGCCAGCAGCCAGTGGTTAGCGGGGGTCCACAATGAGCAGTTCTTC	CASSQWLAGVHNEQFF
TRBV7-9	-	-	TRBJ2-2	TGTGCCAGCAGCGAGAACAGGGATACCGGGGAGCTGTTTTTT	CASSENRDTGELFF
TRBV30	TRBD2	-	TRBJ2-2	TGTGCCTGGAGACTAGCGGGGGGGAACACCGGGGAGCTGTTTTTT	CAWRLAGGNTGELFF